The sequence of this TCR beta chain was determined in a study of blood T cell repertoires in COVID-19. The CDR3 length is 12 residues. From germline, CDR1 is MNHEY and CDR2 SVGAGI. V was shortened by 5 bases and J by 10 bases, with 14 bases between the two germline ends. Sequencing was performed with immunoSEQ multiplex PCR; in TCRdb, only in-frame clones are kept and a portion is missing. The profile covers some 80,000 clones, with about 90% appearing a single time and around 3% taken by the ten largest. The chain has TRBV6-5 and TRBJ1-2; D is uncertain. The clonotype was recovered from a woman aged 50 to 65 with active or convalescent COVID-19. The sample consisted of peripheral blood. The CDR3 reads CASSPGSANYTF. DNA for the CDR3: TGTGCCAGCAGTCCAGGCTCCGCAAACTACACCTTC.